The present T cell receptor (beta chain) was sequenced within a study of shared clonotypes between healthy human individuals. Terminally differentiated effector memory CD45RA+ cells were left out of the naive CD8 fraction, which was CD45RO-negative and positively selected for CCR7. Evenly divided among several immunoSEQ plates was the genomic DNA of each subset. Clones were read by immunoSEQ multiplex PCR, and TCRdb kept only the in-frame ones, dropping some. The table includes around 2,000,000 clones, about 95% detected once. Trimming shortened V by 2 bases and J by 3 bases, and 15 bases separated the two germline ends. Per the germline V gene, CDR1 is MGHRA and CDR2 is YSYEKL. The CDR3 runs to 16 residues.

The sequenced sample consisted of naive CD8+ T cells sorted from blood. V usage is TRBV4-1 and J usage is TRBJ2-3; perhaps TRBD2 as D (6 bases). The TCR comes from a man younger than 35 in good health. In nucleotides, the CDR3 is TGCGCCAGCAGCCAAACTAGCTCCCAGAGGACAGATACGCAGTATTTT. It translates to CASSQTSSQRTDTQYF.